These T cell receptor beta chains were read from a single sample in a study of T cells in Graves' hyperthyroidism and ophthalmopathy. TCRdb recomputed calls from the multiplex PCR reads with MiXCR, one row per CDR3 protein. This table has a few hundred thousand distinct CDR3 sequences, 15% to 20% appearing once. The specimen was blood. The receptors here all came from a woman aged 40 to 50 with Graves' ophthalmopathy. Each CDR3 is given with its conserved first and last residue. Each record gives: D gene, J gene, V gene, clone size, CDR3 DNA, CDR3 protein. D genes are given only for firm matches. Clone size, where shown, is once, few, many, or a class for clones that have expanded.

- | TRBJ2-7 | TRBV30 | - | TGTGCCTGGAGTAGATTAGACGAGCAGTACTTC | CAWSRLDEQYF
- | TRBJ2-7 | TRBV4-1 | many | TGCGCCAGCAGCGAAGCGATCGGAGCAGTCTCGTACGAGCAGTACTTC | CASSEAIGAVSYEQYF
- | TRBJ1-5 | TRBV4-1 | many | TGCGCCAGCAGCCAAGATCCCAGTTACAATCAGCCCCAGCATTTT | CASSQDPSYNQPQHF
TRBD2 | TRBJ2-7 | TRBV28 | - | TGTGCCAGCAGTTTGACCCGACTAGCGGGTAGCTCCTACGAGCAGTACTTC | CASSLTRLAGSSYEQYF
- | TRBJ2-7 | TRBV30 | many | TGTGCCTGGAGTGCCAACCTTGGATCCTACGAGCAGTACTTC | CAWSANLGSYEQYF
TRBD1 | TRBJ2-7 | TRBV7-9 | many | TGTGCCAGCAGCCCCGGGTGGGGGACAGTCGAGCAGTACTTC | CASSPGWGTVEQYF
- | TRBJ1-1 | TRBV27 | - | TGTGCCAGCCAGGACGGACTGAACACTGAAGCTTTCTTT | CASQDGLNTEAFF
TRBD1 | TRBJ2-2 | TRBV6-5 | many | TGTGCCAGCAGGATGGACAGGGGGCGCATCGGGGAGCTGTTTTTT | CASRMDRGRIGELFF
- | TRBJ1-5 | TRBV15 | - | TGTGCCACCAGCAGAGATAGAGGGGGGCAGGGCAATCAGCCCCAGCATTTT | CATSRDRGGQGNQPQHF
TRBD1 | TRBJ1-1 | TRBV6-2/TRBV6-3 | - | TGTGCCAGCAGTTGGGACAGGGCCGCCACTGAAGCTTTCTTT | CASSWDRAATEAFF
- | TRBJ1-2 | TRBV28 | many | TGTGCCAGCAGTTTAGTTGATCCTCCTTATGGCTACACCTTC | CASSLVDPPYGYTF
TRBD1 | TRBJ1-1 | TRBV11-2 | - | TGTGCCAGCAGCTTAATGACAGGGGGCACTGAAGCTTTCTTT | CASSLMTGGTEAFF
- | TRBJ1-3 | TRBV28 | many | TGTGCCAGCAGCGAAGATTACTCTGGAAACACCATATATTTT | CASSEDYSGNTIYF
TRBD1 | TRBJ2-7 | TRBV28 | many | TGTGCCAGCAGCCTAGGGGCGACAGGGGCGAGCTCCTACGAGCAGTACTTC | CASSLGATGASSYEQYF
- | TRBJ1-2 | TRBV20-1 | few | TGCAGTGCTAAAAAGCAGGGGAACTATGGCTACACCTTC | CSAKKQGNYGYTF
- | TRBJ2-7 | TRBV9 | few | TGTGCCAGCACCCCGGGCGGCAGTAACACGTTCCACGAGCAGTACTTC | CASTPGGSNTFHEQYF
- | TRBJ2-7 | TRBV11-2 | many | TGTGCCAGCAGCTTAGAAGGAAAGGGCCACCACGAGCAGTACTTC | CASSLEGKGHHEQYF
TRBD1 | TRBJ2-7 | TRBV7-3 | many | TGTGCCAGCAGCCCCCTTCCCGGGACAGGGCTCTACGAGCAGTACTTC | CASSPLPGTGLYEQYF
- | TRBJ1-2 | TRBV7-9 | many | TGTGCCAGCAGCTTAGTGGGACGCCCTGACTATGGCTACACCTTC | CASSLVGRPDYGYTF
- | TRBJ1-1 | TRBV11-1 | many | TGTGCCAGCAGCGCGGACTACGACAGGCGAAAGTTGAACACTGAAGCTTTCTTT | CASSADYDRRKLNTEAFF
TRBD1 | TRBJ1-2 | TRBV5-1 | many | TGCGCCAGCAGCTCCTCGGGACAGGGGGCTTATGGCTACACCTTC | CASSSSGQGAYGYTF
TRBD1 | TRBJ2-7 | TRBV10-2 | - | TGCGCCAGCAGTGATGGGACAGACGCCCTCTACGAGCAGTACTTC | CASSDGTDALYEQYF
- | TRBJ1-1 | TRBV4-3 | many | TGCGCCAGCAGCCAAAGCAGTTACTTGAACACTGAAGCTTTCTTT | CASSQSSYLNTEAFF
- | TRBJ2-7 | TRBV9 | many | TGTGCCAGCAGCGGGAGAGCGGAGTTCACCTACGAGCAGTACTTC | CASSGRAEFTYEQYF
TRBD1 | TRBJ1-5 | TRBV19 | many | TGTGCCAGTCAGGCTCGGGACCAGGGGGGCGGTCAGCCCCAGCATTTT | CASQARDQGGGQPQHF
- | TRBJ2-5 | TRBV6-1 | - | TGTGCCAGTCGGACGCAGGCAGAGACCCAGTACTTC | CASRTQAETQYF
TRBD1 | TRBJ1-1 | TRBV12-5 | many | TGTGCTAGTGGTTACACAACAGGGGGAAGGAATGAAGCTTTCTTT | CASGYTTGGRNEAFF
- | TRBJ1-1 | TRBV6-1 | - | TGTGCCAGCAGGACGGCCCCGAACACTGAAGCTTTCTTT | CASRTAPNTEAFF
- | TRBJ2-3 | TRBV6-1 | - | TGTGCCAGCAGTGAGGGACGGGACACAGATACGCAGTATTTT | CASSEGRDTDTQYF
TRBD2 | TRBJ2-2 | TRBV11-2 | - | TGTGCCAGCAGCTCCCAGCGGGAGGGGAACACCGGGGAGCTGTTTTTT | CASSSQREGNTGELFF
TRBD1 | TRBJ2-2 | TRBV29-1 | many | TGCAGCGTTGAGGCCGGACAGGGTTCGAACACCGGGGAGCTGTTTTTT | CSVEAGQGSNTGELFF
- | TRBJ1-1 | TRBV28 | many | TGTGCCAGCAGTTTATATCCCTGGGCCCGTCAAGAGGCTGAAGCTTTCTTT | CASSLYPWARQEAEAFF
- | TRBJ2-4 | TRBV7-2 | few | TGTGCCAGCAGCTTAGACATAGGCAAAGCCAAAAACATTCAGTACTTC | CASSLDIGKAKNIQYF
- | TRBJ1-1 | TRBV12-3/TRBV12-4 | - | TGTGCCAGCAGGGTGGACATCATGAACACTGAAGCTTTCTTT | CASRVDIMNTEAFF
- | TRBJ1-2 | TRBV6-1 | many | TGTGCCAGCAGTCGAACCCCGGGACAAAACTATGGCTACACCTTC | CASSRTPGQNYGYTF
TRBD1 | TRBJ2-4 | TRBV19 | many | TGTGCCAGTAGTTTAAACCGGGACAGGGGAGCTAAAAACATTCAGTACTTC | CASSLNRDRGAKNIQYF
- | TRBJ1-1 | TRBV27 | - | TGTGCCAGCAGTTTGGGACTCTGGAACACTGAAGCTTTCTTT | CASSLGLWNTEAFF
TRBD2 | TRBJ2-5 | TRBV7-3 | once | TGTGCCAGCAGCCCCCGGCTTGCGGGAGGGCCCAGTACGGAGACCCAGTACTTC | CASSPRLAGGPSTETQYF
TRBD2 | TRBJ2-2 | TRBV9 | many | TGTGCCAGCAGCGTAACTAGCGGGAGAATGAACACCGGGGAGCTGTTTTTT | CASSVTSGRMNTGELFF
- | TRBJ2-2 | TRBV6-1 | many | TGTGCCAGCAGCCTAGGACCGGGCCCCGGGGAGCTGTTTTTT | CASSLGPGPGELFF
TRBD1 | TRBJ2-5 | TRBV6-1 | many | TGTGCCAGCAGCCAAACTGGGACAGGGTTGAGAAAGACCCAGTACTTC | CASSQTGTGLRKTQYF
TRBD2 | TRBJ2-2 | TRBV28 | few | TGTGCCAGCAGTCAAGTCGGACTAGCAGCGACGAACACCGGGGAGCTGTTTTTT | CASSQVGLAATNTGELFF
TRBD2 | TRBJ2-7 | TRBV20-1 | many | TGCAGTGCTCTAGGACTAGCGGGAGATTACGAGCAGTACTTC | CSALGLAGDYEQYF